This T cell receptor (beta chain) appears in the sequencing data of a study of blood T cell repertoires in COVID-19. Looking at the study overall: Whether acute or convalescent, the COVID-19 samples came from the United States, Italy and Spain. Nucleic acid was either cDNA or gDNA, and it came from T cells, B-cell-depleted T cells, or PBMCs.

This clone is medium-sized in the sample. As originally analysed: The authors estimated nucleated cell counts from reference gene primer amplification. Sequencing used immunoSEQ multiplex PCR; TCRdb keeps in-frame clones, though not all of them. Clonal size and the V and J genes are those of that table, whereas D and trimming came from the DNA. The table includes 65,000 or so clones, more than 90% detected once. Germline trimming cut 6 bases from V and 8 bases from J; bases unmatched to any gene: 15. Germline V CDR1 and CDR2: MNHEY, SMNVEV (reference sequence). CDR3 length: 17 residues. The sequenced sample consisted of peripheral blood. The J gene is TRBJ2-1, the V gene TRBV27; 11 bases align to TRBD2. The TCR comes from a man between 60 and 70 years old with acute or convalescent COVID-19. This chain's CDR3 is CASSRLSGTSGLHEQFF. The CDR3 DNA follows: TGTGCCAGCAGCCGATTATCCGGGACTAGCGGTCTCCATGAGCAGTTCTTC.